This record concerns one T cell receptor (beta chain) sequence. This sample is part of a study of OX40 agonist ivuxolimab in advanced cancers. Study-wide background: All patients had ivuxolimab intravenously every 2 weeks at 0.01 to 10 mg/kg. At under 85% male, the cohort had a mean age of about 60 years, ranging from roughly 20 to 80.

Generated by immunoSEQ multiplex PCR, the TCRdb table keeps only in-frame clones and is missing some. In the table there are about 69,000 clones, 85% to 90% of which are singletons. The CDR3 loop spans 16 amino acids. Germline values: CDR1 SQVTM, CDR2 ANQGSEA. The ends lost 7 bases at V and 4 bases at J; junction bases unmatched: 8. This TCR derives from an adult with an advanced solid tumor such as melanoma, head and neck, liver or kidney cancer. The source material was CD4+ or CD8+ T cells sorted from blood, sampled in a trial of the OX40 agonist ivuxolimab. The J gene is TRBJ2-3, the V gene TRBV29-1, with 16 bases that match TRBD2. CDR3 sequence: CSGTGTSGRGPDTQYF. The CDR3 nucleotides are TGCAGCGGCACCGGGACTAGCGGGAGGGGACCAGATACGCAGTATTTT.